One sample yielded the 27 T cell receptor beta chains listed below, sequenced in a study of T cell responses to AZD1222 COVID-19 vaccine. The repertoire was sequenced with immunoSEQ multiplex PCR; TCRdb's copy has only in-frame clones and lacks some. Among 160,000 or so clones listed, over 75% were seen once. Sequenced material: peripheral blood, taken 28 days after the second AZD1222 dose. Source of these receptors: an adult who received the AZD1222 COVID-19 vaccine.

This clone has a handful of counts. This chain uses TRBV4-3 with TRBJ1-2; D not certain. Per germline, CDR1 LGHNA and CDR2 YSLEER. This CDR3 spans 15 amino acids. V lost 0 bases and J lost 2, with 10 bases in between. CDR3 nucleotides: TGCGCCAGCAGCCAAGAGAGGACGCCCAACTATGGCTACACCTTC. Translating gives CASSQERTPNYGYTF.

J is TRBJ1-1 and V is TRBV7-2; possibly TRBD1 for D (5 bases). V dropped 5 bases and J dropped 11 bases, with 24 bases sitting between them. Looked up from germline, CDR1 is SGHTA and CDR2 is FQGNSA. The CDR3 is 15 amino acids. CDR3 in DNA: TGTGCCAGCAGCCTTCGGACACCCTACCGGGATATGGCTTTCTTT. This sequence encodes CASSLRTPYRDMAFF.

The V gene is TRBV9, the J gene TRBJ2-6; D call uncertain. V lost 7 bases, J lost 2 bases, and 7 bases lay in between. There are 13 residues in the CDR3. Per the germline V gene, CDR1 is SGDLS and CDR2 is YYNGEE. The CDR3 bases are TGTGCCAGCGGTAACACTGGGGCCAACGTCCTGACTTTC. Its protein is CASGNTGANVLTF. The full variable domain, completed using reference TRBV9 and TRBJ2-6, is DSGVTQTPKHLITATGQRVTLRCSPRSGDLSVYWYQQSLDQGLQFLIQYYNGEERAKGNILERFSAQQFPDLHSELNLSSLELGDSALYFCASGNTGANVLTFGAGSRLTVL.

This clone was observed a handful of times. This rearrangement joins TRBV7-3 to TRBJ2-1, with TRBD1 as a possible D gene (5 bases). Germline assignment: CDR1 SGHTA and CDR2 FQGTGA. Trimming removed 4 bases at V and 4 bases at J, with 11 bases between. The CDR3 contains 14 residues. The CDR3 DNA reads TGTGCCAGCAGCTCTTTAGGGGAATACAATGAGCAGTTCTTC. Its protein product is CASSSLGEYNEQFF.

V gene TRBV7-9 combines with J gene TRBJ1-4, with a tentative D call TRBD1 (6 bases). Trimming took off 1 base at V and 7 bases at J, with 19 bases between the two ends. This CDR3 contains 17 residues. Germline CDR1 and CDR2: SEHNR and FQNEAQ (reference sequence). The CDR3 sequence is CASSLEKSLDSLEKLFF. In DNA, the CDR3 is TGTGCCAGCAGCTTAGAGAAGTCGTTGGACAGCCTTGAAAAACTGTTTTTT.

This rearrangement joins TRBV7-2 to TRBJ1-6; possibly TRBD1 for D (6 bases). The CDR3 sequence is 15 residues long. Trimming shortened V by 5 bases and J by 6 bases, and 14 bases separated the two germline ends. Per germline, CDR1 SGHTA and CDR2 FQGNSA. CDR3 protein: CASSQGSAGNSPLHF. The CDR3 DNA sequence: TGTGCCAGCAGCCAGGGGAGTGCGGGTAATTCACCCCTCCACTTT.

The chain uses TRBV18 and TRBJ1-6, with D maybe TRBD1 (5 bases). The CDR3 has 15 amino acids. Trimming took 3 bases from V and 7 from J, leaving 13 bases between them. In germline, CDR1 is KGHSH, CDR2 LQKENI. The CDR3 nucleotides are TGTGCCAGCTCACCCCAGGGATCGAGAAATTCACCCCTCCACTTT. This sequence encodes CASSPQGSRNSPLHF.

The J gene is TRBJ1-2, the V gene TRBV11-1; the D is unclear. The CDR3 is 15 residues long. From germline, CDR1 is SGHAT and CDR2 FQDESV (reference sequence). Trimming shortened V by 3 bases and J by 0 bases, and 11 bases separated the two germline ends. This chain's CDR3 is CASSFDARPNYGYTF. CDR3 sequence (DNA): TGTGCCAGCAGCTTCGATGCCAGACCTAACTATGGCTACACCTTC.

The chain carries TRBV13 and TRBJ1-2; D not resolved. Germline V gene sequence: CDR1 PRHDT, CDR2 FYEKMQ (reference sequence). Trimming cost V 11 bases and J 0 bases, with 19 bases left between them. CDR3 size: 15 residues. CDR3 loop: CALRPKAEANYGYTF. The CDR3 DNA reads TGTGCCCTCAGGCCCAAGGCGGAAGCTAACTATGGCTACACCTTC.

The rearrangement uses TRBV29-1 and TRBJ1-2, with unresolved D. Germline assignment: CDR1 SQVTM and CDR2 ANQGSEA. Trimming took 4 bases from V and 4 from J, leaving 16 bases between them. This CDR3 has 14 residues. The CDR3 sequence: CSVVERGTVYGYTF. CDR3 DNA: TGCAGCGTTGTGGAACGGGGAACTGTCTATGGCTACACCTTC. The variable domain in full, with the rest retrieved from reference TRBV29-1 and TRBJ1-2, is SAVISQKPSRDICQRGTSLTIQCQVDSQVTMMFWYRQQPGQSLTLIATANQGSEATYESGFVIDKFPISRPNLTFSTLTVSNMSPEDSSIYLCSVVERGTVYGYTFGSGTRLTVV.

The genes are TRBV3-1 (or the pseudogene TRBV3-2) and TRBJ1-2, with TRBD1 matching 8 bases. The CDR3 is 14 amino acids. Germline V lookup: CDR1 LGHDT, CDR2 YNNKEL (reference sequence). Trimming took 2 bases from V and 8 from J; bases not matched to a gene: 7. CDR3 loop: CASSQLGTGNGYTF. DNA for the CDR3: TGTGCCAGCAGCCAACTCGGGACAGGAAACGGCTACACCTTC.

This clone was counted once. The chain employs TRBV5-5 and TRBJ2-5; possible D gene TRBD1, 6 bases. This CDR3 has 16 residues. Germline loops: CDR1 SGHKS, CDR2 YYEKEE (reference sequence). V was clipped by 1 base and J by 2 bases, with 15 bases between them. The CDR3 bases are TGTGCCAGCAGCTTGAATTTCTTTGACAGGCAAGAGACCCAGTACTTC. The encoded protein is CASSLNFFDRQETQYF.

V is TRBV20-1 and J is TRBJ2-3; unclear D gene. CDR1 is DFQATT, CDR2 SNEGSKA, per germline (reference sequence). The V end was cut by 1 base, the J end by 6 bases, with 5 bases between. The CDR3 has 11 residues. CDR3 sequence reads: CSARAMDTQYF. CDR3 DNA: TGCAGTGCTAGAGCCATGGATACGCAGTATTTT.

This clone was counted a single time. J is TRBJ1-6 and V is TRBV19; D gene ambiguous. Germline lookup yields CDR1 LNHDA and CDR2 SQIVND (reference sequence). The CDR3 totals 12 residues. V was trimmed by 10 bases and J by 4 bases, leaving 8 bases between them. Written as DNA, the CDR3 is TGTGCCAAACAGTATTATAATTCACCCCTCCACTTT. This encodes CAKQYYNSPLHF.

This chain joins TRBV14 and TRBJ1-2, with 11 bases lining up with TRBD1. Germline CDR1 reads SGHDN; CDR2 reads FVKESK. CDR3 length: 16 amino acids. J gave up 8 bases and V 0 bases, and 8 bases lay outside the gene matches. CDR3 sequence: CASSQEWTGGLLGYTF. The CDR3 coding sequence is TGTGCCAGCAGCCAAGAGTGGACAGGGGGCCTGTTAGGCTACACCTTC.

J is TRBJ2-3 and V is TRBV28; 9 bases are shared with TRBD2. Trimming at V came to 11 bases and at J to 2 bases, leaving 5 bases not matched to a gene. This CDR3 region has 13 residues. The germline gives CDR1 MDHEN, CDR2 SYDVKM. Here the CDR3 DNA reads TGTGCCGCCGGGACTAGCCTCACAGATACGCAGTATTTT. Its protein product is CAAGTSLTDTQYF.

Comments on this clone: A read error is possible here, since a much larger clone lies one base away. V usage is TRBV27 and J usage is TRBJ1-1; D gene uncertain. Trimming left V 6 bases short and J 0 bases short, with 5 bases between. Germline values: CDR1 MNHEY, CDR2 SMNVEV (reference sequence). The CDR3 is 12 amino acids. CDR3 protein: CASRTMNTEAFF. In DNA, the CDR3 is TGTGCCAGCAGGACCATGAACACTGAAGCTTTCTTT.

The genes are TRBV27 and TRBJ1-1; D is unclear. Trimming left V 2 bases short and J 1 base short, with 11 bases between. The CDR3 is made up of 15 amino acids. CDR1 and CDR2 (germline): MNHEY, SMNVEV (reference sequence). This chain's CDR3 is CASSLGFSSNTEAFF. The CDR3 DNA is TGTGCCAGCAGTTTAGGGTTTTCGTCGAACACTGAAGCTTTCTTT.

The gene calls are TRBV12-3 or TRBV12-4 and TRBJ2-2; weak D call: TRBD1 (5 bases). Trimming shortened V by 6 bases and J by 5 bases, and 7 bases separated the two germline ends. The CDR3 runs to 12 residues. The DNA for the CDR3 is TGTGCCAGCAGGCGGACAACCGGGGAGCTGTTTTTT. The encoded protein is CASRRTTGELFF.

This sequence joins TRBV5-1 and TRBJ2-2, with D tentatively TRBD1 (6 bases). The CDR3 spans 15 residues. V shed 7 bases and J shed 0 bases, with 13 bases lying between them. The germline V gene encodes CDR1 SGHRS and CDR2 YFSETQ. The CDR3 loop is CASGGGGANTGELFF. The CDR3 bases are TGCGCCAGCGGGGGCGGTGGTGCGAACACCGGGGAGCTGTTTTTT.

The rearrangement uses TRBV11-2 and TRBJ1-3; D is unresolved. The CDR3 loop spans 12 amino acids. The ends were cut back, 3 bases at V and 2 bases at J, with 2 bases in the middle. Germline assignment: CDR1 SGHAT and CDR2 FQNNGV. The CDR3, as DNA: TGTGCCAGCAGCTTGCCTGGAAACACCATATATTTT. It is translated as CASSLPGNTIYF. Based on the CDR3 plus reference TRBV11-2 and TRBJ1-3, the full variable domain is EAGVAQSPRYKIIEKRQSVAFWCNPISGHATLYWYQQILGQGPKLLIQFQNNGVVDDSQLPKDRFSAERLKGVDSTLKIQPAKLEDSAVYLCASSLPGNTIYFGEGSWLTVV.

Here the CDR3 reads CASSVVAGKLGSYNEQFF. The CDR3 DNA reads as TGTGCCAGCAGCGTAGTTGCGGGAAAACTAGGCTCCTACAATGAGCAGTTCTTC. V usage is TRBV9 and J usage is TRBJ2-1; weak D call: TRBD2 (6 bases). Germline V gene sequence: CDR1 SGDLS, CDR2 YYNGEE. There are 18 residues in the CDR3. Trimming pared 0 bases from V and 0 bases from J, leaving 16 bases between.

The chain has TRBV29-1 and TRBJ2-3; D remains unclear. Germline loops: CDR1 SQVTM, CDR2 ANQGSEA. V gave up 5 bases and J gave up 2 bases, with 11 bases separating them. CDR3 size: 13 residues. The CDR3 DNA reads TGCAGCGTTAAGTGGCCTCACACAGATACGCAGTATTTT. Protein: CSVKWPHTDTQYF.

This chain uses TRBV19 with TRBJ2-2; 7 bases line up with TRBD2. With V trimmed by 10 bases and J by 6 bases, 20 bases remained unmatched. CDR1 and CDR2 (germline): LNHDA, SQIVND (reference sequence). The CDR3 totals 17 residues. In DNA, the CDR3 is TGTGCCACCCTTCAGGGAACTGGTCTCGCGGGGGCCGGGGAGCTGTTTTTT. This encodes CATLQGTGLAGAGELFF. Drawing the rest from reference TRBV19 and TRBJ2-2, the complete variable domain is DGGITQSPKYLFRKEGQNVTLSCEQNLNHDAMYWYRQDPGQGLRLIYYSQIVNDFQKGDIAEGYSVSREKKESFPLTVTSAQKNPTAFYLCATLQGTGLAGAGELFFGEGSRLTVL.

This chain uses TRBV18 with TRBJ2-7, with 7 positions matching TRBD2. With V trimmed by 2 bases and J by 2 bases, 12 bases remained unmatched. Germline V lookup: CDR1 KGHSH, CDR2 LQKENI. The CDR3 is 17 amino acids. CDR3 amino acids: CASSPIAKAGYAYEQYF. CDR3 sequence (DNA): TGTGCCAGCTCACCAATAGCGAAAGCGGGGTATGCCTACGAGCAGTACTTC.

The CDR3 here is CASSWFQNTEAFF. The CDR3, as DNA: TGTGCCAGCAGCTGGTTTCAGAACACTGAAGCTTTCTTT. This rearrangement joins TRBV7-6 to TRBJ1-1, with D uncertain. Trimming removed 4 bases at V and 1 base at J, with 7 bases between. Germline loops: CDR1 SGHVS, CDR2 FNYEAQ. This CDR3 contains 13 residues.

The genes are TRBV9 and TRBJ1-5; TRBD1 agrees at 7 bases. The ends lost 7 bases at V and 0 bases at J; junction bases unmatched: 10. Germline V gene lookup returns CDR1 SGDLS and CDR2 YYNGEE. This CDR3 contains 16 residues. The CDR3 loop reads CASRGGQRYSNQPQHF. The CDR3 nucleotides read TGTGCCAGCCGCGGGGGACAGAGATATAGCAATCAGCCCCAGCATTTT.